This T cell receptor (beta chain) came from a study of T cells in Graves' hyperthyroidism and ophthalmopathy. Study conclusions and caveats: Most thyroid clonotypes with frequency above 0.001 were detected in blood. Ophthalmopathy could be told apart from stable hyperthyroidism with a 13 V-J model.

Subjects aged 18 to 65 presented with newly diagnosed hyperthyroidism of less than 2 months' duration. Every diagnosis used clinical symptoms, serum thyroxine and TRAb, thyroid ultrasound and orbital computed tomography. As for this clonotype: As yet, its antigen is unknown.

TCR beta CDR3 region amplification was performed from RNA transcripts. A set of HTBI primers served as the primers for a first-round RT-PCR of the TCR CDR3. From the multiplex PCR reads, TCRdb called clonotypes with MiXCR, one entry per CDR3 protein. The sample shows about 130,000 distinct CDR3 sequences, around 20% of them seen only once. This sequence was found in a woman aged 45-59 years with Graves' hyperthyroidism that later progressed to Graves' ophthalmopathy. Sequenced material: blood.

The CDR3 nucleotides are TGTGCCAGCAGTTCAACAGGGGCTGGGGCCAACGTCCTGACTTTC. This translates into CASSSTGAGANVLTF. The rearrangement links TRBV12-3 or TRBV12-4 to TRBJ2-6; 7 bases match TRBD1. V shed 4 bases, J shed 2 bases, and the junction held 2 bases outside the gene matches. CDR3 length: 15 amino acids.